This entry concerns a single TCR beta chain. This record comes from a study of early T cells in non-severe SARS-CoV-2 infection. V gave up 2 bases and J gave up 5 bases; unmatched junction bases: 7. In germline, CDR1 is SGHRS, CDR2 YFSETQ. CDR3 length: 16 residues. Each cDNA molecule carried a unique molecular identifier. Each CDR3 protein gets one entry after TCRdb re-called the 5' RACE reads with MiXCR. Of 85,000 to 95,000 distinct CDR3 sequences listed, roughly 15% are singletons. The receptor's source is an adult who was a healthcare worker with PCR-confirmed SARS-CoV-2 infection or an uninfected control (not recorded which). The V and J genes are TRBV5-1 and TRBJ2-3; 11 bases line up with TRBD2. The sequenced sample was whole blood, obtained at baseline. The CDR3 DNA is TGCGCCAGCAGCTTTGGGACTAGCGGTGCAGAAGATACGCAGTATTTT. Residues: CASSFGTSGAEDTQYF.